The 5 T cell receptor beta chains below were found in one sample sequenced in a study of tumor-infiltrating lymphocytes in primary liver carcinoma. Total RNA (approximately 500 ng) served as template for TCR beta cDNA synthesis primed by a constant-region primer. The TCR beta library was amplified through three nested multiplex PCR rounds in a modified ARM-PCR procedure. Both of the initial two PCR rounds ran for around 9 cycles and employed TRBV1-TRBV30 forward primers alongside a C-beta reverse primer. One entry per CDR3 protein, called by TCRdb with MiXCR from the multiplex PCR reads. In the table there are 100,000 to 150,000 distinct CDR3 sequences, 55% to 75% of which are singletons. For each extraction, RNA and DNA were obtained together from about 21-30 mg of unsorted bulk tissue. Sequencing was carried out using liver tumor tissue from sampling region 1. As for subset: tumor region T1, superior pole. Receptor source: a woman aged 55-70 years with primary liver carcinoma and hepatitis B virus infection.

The chain combines TRBV10-3 with TRBJ2-2, with D possibly being TRBD2 (5 bases). The germline V and J ends were trimmed by 1 base and 16 bases, with 31 bases remaining between them. The CDR3 contains 18 residues. The germline CDR1 and CDR2 sequences are ENHRY and SYGVKD. Written as DNA, the CDR3 is TGTGCCATCAGTGAGTTAGTACTAGAGAAGGCGAACACCGGGGAGAGGTTTTTT. Translating it yields CAISELVLEKANTGERFF.

This clonotype occurred a few times. CDR3 loop: CASSLRQGNEKLFF. The CDR3 coding sequence is TGTGCCAGCAGTTTAAGACAGGGGAATGAAAAACTGTTTTTT. This rearrangement joins TRBV12-3 or TRBV12-4 to TRBJ1-4; 8 positions match TRBD1. This CDR3 is 14 amino acids long. The ends lost 2 bases at V and 5 bases at J; junction bases unmatched: 1.

Regarding this clonotype: Here the CDR3 omits its conserved ending phenylalanine or tryptophan, so a read error is the likely source. No DNA is shown, since the ends of the CDR3 on it are uncertain; the CDR3 is the one TCRdb lists. The J gene is TRBJ2-7, the V gene TRBV5-1. The germline gives CDR1 SGHRS, CDR2 YFSETQ. The CDR3 region is 14 residues in length, termini included. The CDR3: CASSLDSQAYEQHI.

Points on this clonotype: At one boundary the junction diverges from the germline segment, which might be a read error. This rearrangement joins TRBV12-3 or TRBV12-4 to TRBJ1-5; the match to TRBD1 covers 9 bases. There are 14 residues in the CDR3. The CDR3 protein is CASSGGQGSQPRHF. In DNA form, the CDR3 reads TGTGCCAGTAGTGGGGGACAGGGCTCTCAGCCCCGGCATTTT.

This clonotype was detected many times. CDR3 DNA sequence: TGCAGCGCCCGGCCCCCCGTGGGAACAGATACGCAGTATTTT. It translates to CSARPPVGTDTQYF. The genes are TRBV29-1 and TRBJ2-3, with D uncertain. Germline V lookup: CDR1 SQVTM, CDR2 ANQGSEA. V was clipped by 7 bases and J by 3 bases, with 17 bases between them. There are 14 residues in the CDR3.